The 6 T cell receptor beta chains given below trace back to one sample, sequenced in a study of shared clonotypes between healthy human individuals (dated by TCRdb to the early 2020s). CD8 naive samples consisted of CD45RO-negative cells that were positively selected for CCR7, yielding a CD45RA+CCR7+ population without TemRA cells. The library was made by the immunoSEQ multiplex PCR assay. What TCRdb holds here is the immuneACCESS table cut down to in-frame rearrangements. Part of the clones is not present; checked against another copy, under half of the missing clones reflect an unresolved V gene, and the others are unexplained. In all, the sample holds around 2,000,000 clones, and around 96% of those were seen once. The ten top clones hold approximately 1.2% of the sample. The sequenced sample was naive CD8+ T cells sorted from blood. According to the study, the label for this sample's cell subset or site signals: CD45RA+CCR7+. Every receptor here comes from a young man in good health.

V gene TRBV28 combines with J gene TRBJ1-1; D is perhaps TRBD1 (5 bases). The CDR3 is made up of 15 amino acids. The germline gives CDR1 MDHEN, CDR2 SYDVKM. Trimming took off 4 bases at V and 2 bases at J, with 14 bases between the two ends. The CDR3 loop is CASSSWKGVNTEAFF. The CDR3 DNA reads TGTGCCAGCAGTTCCTGGAAAGGGGTAAACACTGAAGCTTTCTTT.

V is TRBV7-3 and J is TRBJ2-2; D ambiguous. V lost 8 bases to trimming and J lost 1 base, with 8 bases between them. This CDR3 contains 13 residues. The germline V gene encodes CDR1 SGHTA and CDR2 FQGTGA. CDR3 nucleotide sequence: TGTGCCAGCGGGCCCCAGAACACCGGGGAGCTGTTTTTT. Translated: CASGPQNTGELFF.

The chain links TRBV10-1 to TRBJ2-1; 9 nucleotides line up with TRBD2. The V segment lost 6 bases and the J segment 9 bases; nucleotides outside the gene matches: 21. Germline V gives CDR1 WNHNN, CDR2 SYGVQD (reference sequence). This CDR3 spans 18 amino acids. The CDR3 nucleotides read TGCGCCAGCAGCCTACGACCATCCGGGACTAGCTGGTTCACTGAGCAGTTCTTC. This gives the protein CASSLRPSGTSWFTEQFF.

In DNA form, the CDR3 reads TGTGCCAGCAGCTTGAGAGGGATCAGTGAGCAGTTCTTC. It is translated as CASSLRGISEQFF. The chain employs TRBV5-4 and TRBJ2-1; tentative D call: TRBD2 (5 bases). Germline CDR1 and CDR2: SGHNT and YYREEE (reference sequence). This CDR3 region has 13 residues. Between the trimmed V and J ends, which lost 1 base and 9 bases, there was a span of 11 bases. The entire variable domain, with the rest obtained from reference TRBV5-4 and TRBJ2-1, is as follows: ETGVTQSPTHLIKTRGQQVTLRCSSQSGHNTVSWYQQALGQGPQFIFQYYREEENGRGNFPPRFSGLQFPNYSSELNVNALELDDSALYLCASSLRGISEQFFGPGTRLTVL.

V gene TRBV4-2 combines with J gene TRBJ2-7; D might be TRBD2 (6 bases). The germline gives CDR1 LGHNA, CDR2 YNFKEQ. The CDR3 loop spans 15 amino acids. Trimming took off 0 bases at V and 5 bases at J, with 14 bases between the two ends. CDR3 protein: CASSQDSLGEDEQYF. The CDR3 nucleotides read TGTGCCAGCAGCCAAGATTCATTAGGGGAGGACGAGCAGTACTTC.

The chain joins TRBV7-9 to TRBJ2-1, with TRBD1 matching over 11 bases. V was clipped by 8 bases and J by 6 bases; unmatched bases: 6. The CDR3 length is 14 residues. Germline V gives CDR1 SEHNR, CDR2 FQNEAQ (reference sequence). The CDR3 DNA reads as TGTGCCAGCGAGGGGGACAGGGGGACCAATGAGCAGTTCTTC. This codes for CASEGDRGTNEQFF.